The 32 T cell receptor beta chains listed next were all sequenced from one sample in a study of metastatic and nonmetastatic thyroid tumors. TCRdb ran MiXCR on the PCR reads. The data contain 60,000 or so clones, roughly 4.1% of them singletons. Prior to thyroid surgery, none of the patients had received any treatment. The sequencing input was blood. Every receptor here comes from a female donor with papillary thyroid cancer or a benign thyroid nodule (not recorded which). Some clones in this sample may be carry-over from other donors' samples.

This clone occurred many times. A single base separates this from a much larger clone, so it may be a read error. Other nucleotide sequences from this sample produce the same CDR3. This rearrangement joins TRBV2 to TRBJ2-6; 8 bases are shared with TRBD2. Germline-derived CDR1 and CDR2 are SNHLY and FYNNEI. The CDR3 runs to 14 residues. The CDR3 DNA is TGCGCCAGTCGGGGGGGCTCTGGGGCCAACGTCCTGACTTTC. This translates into CASRGGSGANVLTF.

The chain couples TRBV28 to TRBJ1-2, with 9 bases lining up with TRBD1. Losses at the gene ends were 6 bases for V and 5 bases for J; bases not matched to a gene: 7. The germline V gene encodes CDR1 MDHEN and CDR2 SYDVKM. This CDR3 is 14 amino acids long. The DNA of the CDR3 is TGTGCCAGCAGGCCACAGGGGGCAGGTTATGGCTACACCTTC. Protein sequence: CASRPQGAGYGYTF.

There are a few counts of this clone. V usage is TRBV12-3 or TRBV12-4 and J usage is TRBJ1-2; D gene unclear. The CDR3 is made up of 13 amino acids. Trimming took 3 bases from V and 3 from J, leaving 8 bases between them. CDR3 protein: CASSFGGDYGYTF. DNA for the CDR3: TGTGCCAGCAGTTTTGGCGGAGACTATGGCTACACCTTC.

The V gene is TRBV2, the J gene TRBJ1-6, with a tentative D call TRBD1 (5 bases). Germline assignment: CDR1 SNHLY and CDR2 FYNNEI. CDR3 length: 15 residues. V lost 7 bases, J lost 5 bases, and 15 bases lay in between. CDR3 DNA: TGTGCCAGCATACCCGGGACTTGGAATAATTCACCCCTCCACTTT. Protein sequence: CASIPGTWNNSPLHF.

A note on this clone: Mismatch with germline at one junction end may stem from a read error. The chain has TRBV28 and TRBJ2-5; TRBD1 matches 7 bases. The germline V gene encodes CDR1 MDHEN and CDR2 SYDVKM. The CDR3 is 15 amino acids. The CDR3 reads CATRRVGQSGETQNF. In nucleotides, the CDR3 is TGTGCCACCAGAAGGGTGGGACAGTCTGGGGAGACCCAGAACTTC.

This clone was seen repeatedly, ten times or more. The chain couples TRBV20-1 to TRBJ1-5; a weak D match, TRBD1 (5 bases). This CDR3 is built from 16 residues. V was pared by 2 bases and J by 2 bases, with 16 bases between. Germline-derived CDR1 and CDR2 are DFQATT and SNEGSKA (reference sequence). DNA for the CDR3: TGCAGTGCTAGAATTAGCGGGCGGGGGGGCAATCAGCCCCAGCATTTT. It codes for CSARISGRGGNQPQHF.

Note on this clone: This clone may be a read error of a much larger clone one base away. The CDR3 protein is CAISDLSRDSLPVYTF. CDR3 DNA: TGTGCCATCAGTGACCTCTCCCGGGACTCACTCCCGGTCTACACCTTC. The rearrangement links TRBV10-3 to TRBJ1-2, with D perhaps matching TRBD1 (5 bases). The CDR3 is 16 residues long. CDR1 and CDR2 from the germline V gene are ENHRY and SYGVKD. V was shortened by 3 bases and J by 10 bases, with 24 bases between the two germline ends.

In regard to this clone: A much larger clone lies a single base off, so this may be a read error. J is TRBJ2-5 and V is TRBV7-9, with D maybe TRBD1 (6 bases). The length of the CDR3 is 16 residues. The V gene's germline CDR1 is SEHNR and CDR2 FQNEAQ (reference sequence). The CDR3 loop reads CASSPPGVGAGETHYF. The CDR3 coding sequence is TGTGCCAGCAGCCCCCCAGGTGTGGGGGCTGGAGAGACCCATTACTTC.

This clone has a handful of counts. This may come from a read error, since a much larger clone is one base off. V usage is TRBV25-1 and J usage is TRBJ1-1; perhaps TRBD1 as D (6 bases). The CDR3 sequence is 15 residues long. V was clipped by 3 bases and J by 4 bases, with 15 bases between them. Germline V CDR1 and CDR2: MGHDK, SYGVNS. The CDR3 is CASSEGGAVGTEAFF. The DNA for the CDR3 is TGTGCCAGCAGTGAGGGGGGGGCGGTGGGCACTGAAGCTTTCTTT.

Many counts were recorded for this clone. DNA of the CDR3: TGTGCCAGCAGTGACACCTTGGAACAACTCTCCTACGAGCAGTACTTC. Encoded protein: CASSDTLEQLSYEQYF. The chain joins TRBV2 to TRBJ2-7, with no clear D. The CDR3 covers 16 residues. The V and J ends lost 3 bases and 0 bases respectively, with 15 bases between them. Germline V gene sequence: CDR1 SNHLY, CDR2 FYNNEI.

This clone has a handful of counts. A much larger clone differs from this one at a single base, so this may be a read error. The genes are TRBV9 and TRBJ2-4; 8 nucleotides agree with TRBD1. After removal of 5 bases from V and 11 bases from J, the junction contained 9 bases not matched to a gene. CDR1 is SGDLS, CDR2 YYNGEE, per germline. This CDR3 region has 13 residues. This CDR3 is CASSTGQGGVQYF. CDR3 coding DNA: TGTGCCAGCAGTACAGGACAGGGTGGTGTTCAGTACTTC.

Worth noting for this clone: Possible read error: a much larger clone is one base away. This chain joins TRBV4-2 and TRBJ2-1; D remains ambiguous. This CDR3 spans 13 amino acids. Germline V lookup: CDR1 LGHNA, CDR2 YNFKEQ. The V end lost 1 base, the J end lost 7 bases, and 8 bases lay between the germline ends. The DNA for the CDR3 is TGTGCCAGCAGCCAAGGGTCTGAGAATGAGCAGTTCTTC. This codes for CASSQGSENEQFF.

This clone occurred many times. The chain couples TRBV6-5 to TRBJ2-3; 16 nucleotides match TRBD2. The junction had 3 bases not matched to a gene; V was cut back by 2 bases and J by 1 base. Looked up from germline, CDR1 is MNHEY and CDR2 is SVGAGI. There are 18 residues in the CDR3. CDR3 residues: CASSYGTSGRAGTDTQYF. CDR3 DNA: TGTGCCAGCAGTTACGGGACTAGCGGGAGGGCTGGCACAGATACGCAGTATTTT.

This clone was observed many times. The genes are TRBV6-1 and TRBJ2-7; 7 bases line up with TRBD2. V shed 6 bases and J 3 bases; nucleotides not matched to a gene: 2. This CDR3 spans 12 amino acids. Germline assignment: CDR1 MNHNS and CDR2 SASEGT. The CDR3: CASSASGYEQYF. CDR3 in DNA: TGTGCCAGCAGCGCTAGCGGCTACGAGCAGTACTTC.

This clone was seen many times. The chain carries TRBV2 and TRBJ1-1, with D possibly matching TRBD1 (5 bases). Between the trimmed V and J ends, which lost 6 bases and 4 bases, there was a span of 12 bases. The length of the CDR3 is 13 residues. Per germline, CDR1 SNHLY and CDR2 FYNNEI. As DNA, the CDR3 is TGTGCCAGCAGGCGGGGGGAGGGCACTGAAGCTTTCTTT. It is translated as CASRRGEGTEAFF.

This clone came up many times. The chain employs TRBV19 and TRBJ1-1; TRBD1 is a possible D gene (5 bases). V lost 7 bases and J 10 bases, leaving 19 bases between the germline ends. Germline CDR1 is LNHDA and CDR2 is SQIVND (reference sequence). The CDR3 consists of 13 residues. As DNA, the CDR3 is TGTGCCAGTACCCCTTGGGGGGGGACGGGAGCTTTCTTT. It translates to CASTPWGGTGAFF.

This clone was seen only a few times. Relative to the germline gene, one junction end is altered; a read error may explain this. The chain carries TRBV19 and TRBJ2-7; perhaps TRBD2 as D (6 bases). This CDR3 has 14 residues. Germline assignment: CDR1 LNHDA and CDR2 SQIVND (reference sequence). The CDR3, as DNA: TGTGCCAGTAGTATGACCGGGAGTGCCGACGAGCAGTACTTT. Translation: CASSMTGSADEQYF.

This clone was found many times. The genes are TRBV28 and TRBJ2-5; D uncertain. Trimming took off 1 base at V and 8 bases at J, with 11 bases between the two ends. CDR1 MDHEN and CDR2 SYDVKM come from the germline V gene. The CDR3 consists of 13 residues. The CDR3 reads CASSLSPRYTQYF. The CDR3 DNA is TGTGCCAGCAGTTTATCCCCTCGGTATACCCAGTACTTC.

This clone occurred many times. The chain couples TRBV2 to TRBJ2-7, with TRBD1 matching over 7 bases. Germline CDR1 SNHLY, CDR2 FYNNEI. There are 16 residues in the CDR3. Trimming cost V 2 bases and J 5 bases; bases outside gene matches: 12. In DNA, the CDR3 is TGTGCCAGCAGTGAATATCAATACAGGGGTAGCCACGAGCAGTACTTC. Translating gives CASSEYQYRGSHEQYF. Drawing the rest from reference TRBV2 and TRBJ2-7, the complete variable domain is EPEVTQTPSHQVTQMGQEVILRCVPISNHLYFYWYRQILGQKVEFLVSFYNNEISEKSEIFDDQFSVERPDGSNFTLKIRSTKLEDSAMYFCASSEYQYRGSHEQYFGPGTRLTVT.

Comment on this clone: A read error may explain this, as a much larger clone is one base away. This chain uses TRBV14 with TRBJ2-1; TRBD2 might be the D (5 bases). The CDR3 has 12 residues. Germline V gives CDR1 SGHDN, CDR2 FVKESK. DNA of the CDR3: TGTGCCAGCAGACAAGCTTGGAGGGAGCAGTTCTTC. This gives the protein CASRQAWREQFF.

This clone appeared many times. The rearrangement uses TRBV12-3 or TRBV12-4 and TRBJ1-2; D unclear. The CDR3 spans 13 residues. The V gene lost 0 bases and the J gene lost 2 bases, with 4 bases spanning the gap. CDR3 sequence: CASSLASNYGYTF. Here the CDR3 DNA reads TGTGCCAGCAGTTTAGCGAGCAACTATGGCTACACCTTC.

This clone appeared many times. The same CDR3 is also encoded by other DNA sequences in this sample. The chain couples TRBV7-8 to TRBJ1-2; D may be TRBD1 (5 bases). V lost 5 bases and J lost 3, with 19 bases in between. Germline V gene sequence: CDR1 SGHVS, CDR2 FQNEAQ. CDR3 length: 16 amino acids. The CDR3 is CASSLYGGIHDYGYTF. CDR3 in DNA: TGTGCCAGCAGCCTCTATGGGGGGATCCACGACTATGGCTACACCTTC.

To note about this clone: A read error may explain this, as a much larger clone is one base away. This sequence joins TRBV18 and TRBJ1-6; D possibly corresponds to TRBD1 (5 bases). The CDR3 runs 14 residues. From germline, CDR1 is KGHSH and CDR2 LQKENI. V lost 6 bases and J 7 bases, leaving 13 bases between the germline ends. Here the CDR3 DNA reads TGTGCCAGCTCGGCCGGGAAGGGGAATTCACCCCTCCACTTT. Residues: CASSAGKGNSPLHF. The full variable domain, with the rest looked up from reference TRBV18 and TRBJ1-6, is NAGVMQNPRHLVRRRGQEARLRCSPMKGHSHVYWYRQLPEEGLKFMVYLQKENIIDESGMPKERFSAEFPKEGPSILRIQQVVRGDSAAYFCASSAGKGNSPLHFGNGTRLTVT.

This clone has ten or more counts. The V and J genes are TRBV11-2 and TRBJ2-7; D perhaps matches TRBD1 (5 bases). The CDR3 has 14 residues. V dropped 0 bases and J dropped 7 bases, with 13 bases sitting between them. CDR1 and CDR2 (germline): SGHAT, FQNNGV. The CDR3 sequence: CASSLEAGIGEQYF. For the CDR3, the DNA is TGTGCCAGCAGCTTAGAGGCAGGGATAGGGGAGCAGTACTTC. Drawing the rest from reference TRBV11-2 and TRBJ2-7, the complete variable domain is EAGVAQSPRYKIIEKRQSVAFWCNPISGHATLYWYQQILGQGPKLLIQFQNNGVVDDSQLPKDRFSAERLKGVDSTLKIQPAKLEDSAVYLCASSLEAGIGEQYFGPGTRLTVT.

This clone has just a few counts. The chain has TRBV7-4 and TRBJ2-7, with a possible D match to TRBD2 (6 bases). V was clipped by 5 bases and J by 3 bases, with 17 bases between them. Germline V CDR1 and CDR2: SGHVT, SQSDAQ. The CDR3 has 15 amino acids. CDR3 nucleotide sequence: TGTGCCAGCAGCGTAGGGGCCGGGACTTTCTACGAGCAGTACTTC. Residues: CASSVGAGTFYEQYF.

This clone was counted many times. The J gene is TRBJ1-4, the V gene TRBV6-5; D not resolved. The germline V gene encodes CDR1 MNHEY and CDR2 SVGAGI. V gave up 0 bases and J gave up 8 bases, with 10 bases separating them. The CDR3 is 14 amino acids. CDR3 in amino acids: CASSYSGSREKLFF. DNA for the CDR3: TGTGCCAGCAGTTACTCTGGCAGTAGGGAAAAACTGTTTTTT.

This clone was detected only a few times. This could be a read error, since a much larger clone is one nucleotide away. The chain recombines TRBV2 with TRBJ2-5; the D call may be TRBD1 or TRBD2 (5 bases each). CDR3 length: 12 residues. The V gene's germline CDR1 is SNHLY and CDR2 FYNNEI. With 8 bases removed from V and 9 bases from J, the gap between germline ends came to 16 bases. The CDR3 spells CASAGKGEPQYF. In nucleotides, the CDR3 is TGTGCCAGCGCAGGGAAAGGGGAGCCCCAGTACTTC.

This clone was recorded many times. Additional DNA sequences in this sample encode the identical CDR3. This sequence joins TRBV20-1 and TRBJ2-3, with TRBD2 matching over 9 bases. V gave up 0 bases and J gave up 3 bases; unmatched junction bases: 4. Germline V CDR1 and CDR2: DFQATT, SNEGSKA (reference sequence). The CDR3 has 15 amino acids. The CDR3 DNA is TGCAGTGCTAGAGATAGCGGGGGCCGGACAGATACGCAGTATTTT. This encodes CSARDSGGRTDTQYF.

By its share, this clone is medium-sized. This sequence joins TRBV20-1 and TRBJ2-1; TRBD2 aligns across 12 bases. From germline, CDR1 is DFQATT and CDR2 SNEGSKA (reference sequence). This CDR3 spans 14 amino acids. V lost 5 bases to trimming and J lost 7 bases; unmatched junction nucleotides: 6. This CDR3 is CSAPTSGSRNEQFF. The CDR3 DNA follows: TGCAGTGCTCCGACTAGCGGGAGTAGGAATGAGCAGTTCTTC.

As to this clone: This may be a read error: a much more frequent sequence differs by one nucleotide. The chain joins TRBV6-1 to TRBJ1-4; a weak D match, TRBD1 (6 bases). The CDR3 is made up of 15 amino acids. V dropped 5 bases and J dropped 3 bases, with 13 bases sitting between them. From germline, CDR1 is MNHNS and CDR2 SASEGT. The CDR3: CASSRKGVSNEKLFF. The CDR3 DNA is TGTGCCAGCAGTAGGAAGGGGGTGTCTAATGAAAAACTGTTTTTT.

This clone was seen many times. CDR3 protein: CASSSLRGQGRMGRKQYF. The CDR3 DNA sequence: TGTGCCAGCAGTTCACTAAGGGGACAGGGTCGCATGGGGAGGAAGCAGTATTTT. V usage is TRBV27 and J usage is TRBJ2-3; 9 bases fit TRBD1. J lost 11 bases, V lost 4 bases, and 22 bases had no gene match. Germline CDR1 reads MNHEY; CDR2 reads SMNVEV (reference sequence). CDR3 length: 18 amino acids.

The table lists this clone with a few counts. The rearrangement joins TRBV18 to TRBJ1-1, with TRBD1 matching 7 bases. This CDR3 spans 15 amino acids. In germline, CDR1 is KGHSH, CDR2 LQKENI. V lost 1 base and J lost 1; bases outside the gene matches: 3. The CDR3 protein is CASSPQGAQNTEAFF. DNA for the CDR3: TGTGCCAGCTCACCACAGGGGGCTCAGAACACTGAAGCTTTCTTT.